This T cell receptor beta chain was captured by sequencing in a study of regulatory T cells in long-lasting Graves disease. This clonotype was counted ten times or more. Its antigen remains unidentified. Overall study results and limits: Examination was confined to peripheral blood, excluding thyroid tissue.

Time point defined: newly diagnosed GD, antithyroid drugs for less than 3 months. Extracted PBMC RNA gave rise to the TCR library. Trimming shortened V by 2 bases and J by 7 bases, and 6 bases separated the two germline ends. The CDR3 runs 12 residues. CDR1 and CDR2 (germline): LNHDA, SQIVND (reference sequence). Combining iRepertoire HTBI primers with Arm-PCR of CDR3 regions, the authors built TCR beta libraries. From the multiplex PCR reads, TCRdb called clonotypes with MiXCR, one entry per CDR3 protein. The sample has about 320,000 distinct CDR3 sequences; about 18% are singletons. Sequenced material: peripheral blood mononuclear cells (PBMCs), taken at new diagnosis, from a patient treated with antithyroid drugs. The chain couples TRBV19 to TRBJ1-5; no reliable D call. The receptor was isolated from a female donor with Graves disease. The CDR3 DNA reads TGTGCCAGTAGTATATGGGGACAGCCCCAGCATTTT. Amino acid sequence: CASSIWGQPQHF.